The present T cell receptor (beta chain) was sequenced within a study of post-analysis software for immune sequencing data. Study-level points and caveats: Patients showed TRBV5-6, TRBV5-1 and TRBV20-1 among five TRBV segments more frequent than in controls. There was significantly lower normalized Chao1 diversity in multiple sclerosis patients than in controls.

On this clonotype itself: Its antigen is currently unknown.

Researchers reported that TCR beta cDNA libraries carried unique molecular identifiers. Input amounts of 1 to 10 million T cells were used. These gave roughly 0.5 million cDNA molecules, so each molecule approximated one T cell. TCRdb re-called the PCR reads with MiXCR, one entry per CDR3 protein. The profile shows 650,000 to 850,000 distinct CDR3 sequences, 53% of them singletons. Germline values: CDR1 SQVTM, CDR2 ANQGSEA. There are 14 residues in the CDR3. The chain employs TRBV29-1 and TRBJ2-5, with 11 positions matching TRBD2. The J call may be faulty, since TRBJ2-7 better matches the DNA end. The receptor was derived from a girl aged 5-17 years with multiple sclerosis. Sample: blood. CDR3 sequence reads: CSVALAGVPYEQYF. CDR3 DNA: TGCAGCGTCGCACTAGCGGGAGTTCCGTACGAGCAGTACTTC.